This TCR beta chain is from a study of human T cells and chemical hapten exposure. Germline values: CDR1 MNHEY, CDR2 SMNVEV (reference sequence). Deletions cut 4 bases from V and 2 bases from J, with 9 bases between. This CDR3 is built from 15 residues. Study-wide results and caveats: Against controls, expanded TCRs gave rise to significantly more large CDR3 similarity clusters.

Stated time point: patch test 2, 6 weeks after DPC sensitization. Treatment: therapeutic diphenylcyclopropenone sensitization with weekly scalp DPC. With respect to this clonotype: The antigen is undetermined.

Original methodology: The median was roughly 95,000 TCRs per sample, ranging about 23,224 to 690,600. TCRdb re-derived calls from the RACE reads in MiXCR, one entry per CDR3 protein. TCRdb, not the original authors, processed these V and J calls. The repertoire has 95,000 or so distinct CDR3 sequences, about 10% of them found once; the top ten carry approximately 3.4%. The clonotype comes from a woman aged 40-49 years with alopecia areata. Some clones in this sample may be carry-over from other donors' samples. The material sequenced was whole blood, taken in connection with sensitization to the hapten diphenylcyclopropenone (DPC). The chain employs TRBV27 and TRBJ1-6; D gene unclear. This chain's CDR3 is CASSSGIAYNSPLHF. Here the CDR3 DNA reads TGTGCCAGCAGTTCCGGGATCGCCTATAATTCACCCCTCCACTTT.